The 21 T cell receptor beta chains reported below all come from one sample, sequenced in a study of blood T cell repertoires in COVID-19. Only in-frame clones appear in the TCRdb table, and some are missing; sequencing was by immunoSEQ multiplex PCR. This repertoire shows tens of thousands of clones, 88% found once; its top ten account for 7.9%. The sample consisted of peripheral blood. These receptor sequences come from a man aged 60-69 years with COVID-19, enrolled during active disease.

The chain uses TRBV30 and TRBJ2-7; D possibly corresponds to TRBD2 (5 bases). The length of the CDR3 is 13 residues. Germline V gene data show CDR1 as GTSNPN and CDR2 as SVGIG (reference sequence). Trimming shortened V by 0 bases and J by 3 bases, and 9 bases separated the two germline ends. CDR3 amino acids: CAWSVGRDYEQYF. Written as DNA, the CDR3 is TGTGCCTGGAGTGTAGGACGGGACTACGAGCAGTACTTC.

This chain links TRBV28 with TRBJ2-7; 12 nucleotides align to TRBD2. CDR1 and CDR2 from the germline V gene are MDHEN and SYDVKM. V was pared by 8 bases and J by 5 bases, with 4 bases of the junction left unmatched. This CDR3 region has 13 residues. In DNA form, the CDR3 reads TGTGCCAGCCGGACTAGCGGGATCCACGAGCAGTACTTC. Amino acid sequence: CASRTSGIHEQYF.

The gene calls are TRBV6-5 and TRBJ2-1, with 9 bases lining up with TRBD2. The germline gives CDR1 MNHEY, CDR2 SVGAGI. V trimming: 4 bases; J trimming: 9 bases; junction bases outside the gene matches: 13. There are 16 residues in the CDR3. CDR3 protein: CASSSSGTSSFREQFF. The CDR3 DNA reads TGTGCCAGCAGTTCCTCGGGGACTAGCTCTTTTCGTGAGCAGTTCTTC.

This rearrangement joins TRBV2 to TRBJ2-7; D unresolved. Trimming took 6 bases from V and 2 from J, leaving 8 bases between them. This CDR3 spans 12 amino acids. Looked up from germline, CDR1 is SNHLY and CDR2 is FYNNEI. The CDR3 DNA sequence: TGTGCCAGCAGCCGGCGGCCCTACGAGCAGTACTTC. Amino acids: CASSRRPYEQYF.

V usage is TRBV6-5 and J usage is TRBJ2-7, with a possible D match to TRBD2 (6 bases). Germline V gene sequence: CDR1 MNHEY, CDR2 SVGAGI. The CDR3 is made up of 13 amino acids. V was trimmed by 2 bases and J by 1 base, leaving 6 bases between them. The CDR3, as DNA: TGTGCCAGCAGTTACCGGGAGTCCTACGAGCAGTACTTC. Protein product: CASSYRESYEQYF.

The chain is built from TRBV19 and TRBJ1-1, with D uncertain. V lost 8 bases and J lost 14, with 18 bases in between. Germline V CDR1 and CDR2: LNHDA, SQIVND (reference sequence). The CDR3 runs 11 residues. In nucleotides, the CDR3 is TGTGCCAGTTCTCAAGGGAGCCTTCGCTTCTTT. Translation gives CASSQGSLRFF.

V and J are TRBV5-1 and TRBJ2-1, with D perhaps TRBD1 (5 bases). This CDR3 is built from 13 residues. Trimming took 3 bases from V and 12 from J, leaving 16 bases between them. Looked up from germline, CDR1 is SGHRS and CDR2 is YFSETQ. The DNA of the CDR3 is TGCGCCAGCAGCTGGGGTCAGGGCATTGGGCAGTTCTTC. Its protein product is CASSWGQGIGQFF. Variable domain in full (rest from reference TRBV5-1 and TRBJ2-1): KAGVTQTPRYLIKTRGQQVTLSCSPISGHRSVSWYQQTPGQGLQFLFEYFSETQRNKGNFPGRFSGRQFSNSRSEMNVSTLELGDSALYLCASSWGQGIGQFFGPGTRLTVL.

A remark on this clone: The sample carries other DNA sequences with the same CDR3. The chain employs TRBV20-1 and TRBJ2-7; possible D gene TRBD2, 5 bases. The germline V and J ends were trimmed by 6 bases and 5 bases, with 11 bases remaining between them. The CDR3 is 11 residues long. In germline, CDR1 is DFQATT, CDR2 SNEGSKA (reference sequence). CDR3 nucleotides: TGCAGTGCCACTAGTGGCCACGAGCAGTACTTC. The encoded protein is CSATSGHEQYF.

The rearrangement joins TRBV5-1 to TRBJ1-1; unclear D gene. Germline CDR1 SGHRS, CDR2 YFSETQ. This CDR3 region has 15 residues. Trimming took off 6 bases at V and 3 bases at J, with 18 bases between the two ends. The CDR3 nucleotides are TGCGCCAGCAACCGAGGAAGCATCACGGACACTGAAGCTTTCTTT. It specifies CASNRGSITDTEAFF.

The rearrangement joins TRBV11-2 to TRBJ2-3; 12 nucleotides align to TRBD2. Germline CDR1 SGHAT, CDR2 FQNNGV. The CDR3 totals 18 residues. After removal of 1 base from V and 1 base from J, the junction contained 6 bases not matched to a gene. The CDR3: CASSLGKLAGGGTDTQYF. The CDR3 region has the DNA TGTGCCAGCAGCTTAGGCAAACTAGCGGGAGGAGGCACAGATACGCAGTATTTT. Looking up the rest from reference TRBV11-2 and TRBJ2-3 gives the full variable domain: EAGVAQSPRYKIIEKRQSVAFWCNPISGHATLYWYQQILGQGPKLLIQFQNNGVVDDSQLPKDRFSAERLKGVDSTLKIQPAKLEDSAVYLCASSLGKLAGGGTDTQYFGPGTRLTVL.

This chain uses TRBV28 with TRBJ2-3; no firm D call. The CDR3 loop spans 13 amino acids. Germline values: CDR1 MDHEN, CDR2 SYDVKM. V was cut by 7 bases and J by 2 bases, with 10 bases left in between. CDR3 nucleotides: TGTGCCAGCACGTCGACTTTCACAGATACGCAGTATTTT. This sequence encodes CASTSTFTDTQYF.

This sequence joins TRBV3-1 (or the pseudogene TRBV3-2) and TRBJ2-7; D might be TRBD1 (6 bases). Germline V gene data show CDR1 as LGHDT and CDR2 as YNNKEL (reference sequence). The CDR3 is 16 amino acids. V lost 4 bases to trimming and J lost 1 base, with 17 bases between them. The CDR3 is CASSPSRTVVSYEQYF. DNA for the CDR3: TGTGCCAGCAGCCCTTCCCGGACAGTAGTATCCTACGAGCAGTACTTC.

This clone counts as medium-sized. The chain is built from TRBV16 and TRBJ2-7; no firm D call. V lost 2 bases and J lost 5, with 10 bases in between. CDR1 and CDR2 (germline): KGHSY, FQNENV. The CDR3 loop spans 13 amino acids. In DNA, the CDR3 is TGTGCCAGCAGCCAAGTTGAAACAGACGAGCAGTACTTC. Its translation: CASSQVETDEQYF.

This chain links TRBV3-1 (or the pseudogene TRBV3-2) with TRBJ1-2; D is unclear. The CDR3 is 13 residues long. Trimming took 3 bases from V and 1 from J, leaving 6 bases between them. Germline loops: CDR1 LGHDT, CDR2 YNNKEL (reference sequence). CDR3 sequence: CASSQTSNYGYTF. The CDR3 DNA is TGTGCCAGCAGCCAGACTAGTAACTATGGCTACACCTTC.

The CDR3 region is CASSLGAGVYEQYF. DNA of the CDR3: TGTGCCAGCAGCTTAGGGGCGGGAGTCTACGAGCAGTACTTC. The rearrangement links TRBV11-2 to TRBJ2-7; 7 nucleotides agree with TRBD2. With V trimmed by 1 base and J by 3 bases, 3 bases remained unmatched. The CDR3 is 14 residues long. Germline assignment: CDR1 SGHAT and CDR2 FQNNGV.

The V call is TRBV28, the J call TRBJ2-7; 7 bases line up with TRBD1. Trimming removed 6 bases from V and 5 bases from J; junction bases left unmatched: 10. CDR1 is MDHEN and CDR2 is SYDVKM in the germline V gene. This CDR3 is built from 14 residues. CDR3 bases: TGTGCCAGCAGCCCAACCCGGACAGGTAACGAGCAGTACTTC. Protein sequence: CASSPTRTGNEQYF.

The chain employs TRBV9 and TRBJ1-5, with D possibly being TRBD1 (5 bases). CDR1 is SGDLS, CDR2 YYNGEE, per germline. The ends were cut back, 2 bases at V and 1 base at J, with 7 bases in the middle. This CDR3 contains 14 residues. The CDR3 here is CASSVSGSNQPQHF. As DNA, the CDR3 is TGTGCCAGCAGCGTGTCAGGGAGCAATCAGCCCCAGCATTTT.

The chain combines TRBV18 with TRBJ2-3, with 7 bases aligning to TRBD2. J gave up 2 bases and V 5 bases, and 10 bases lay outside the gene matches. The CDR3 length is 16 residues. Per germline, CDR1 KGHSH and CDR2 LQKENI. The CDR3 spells CASSSRAERDTDTQYF. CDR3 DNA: TGTGCCAGCTCATCCAGAGCGGAGCGGGACACAGATACGCAGTATTTT.

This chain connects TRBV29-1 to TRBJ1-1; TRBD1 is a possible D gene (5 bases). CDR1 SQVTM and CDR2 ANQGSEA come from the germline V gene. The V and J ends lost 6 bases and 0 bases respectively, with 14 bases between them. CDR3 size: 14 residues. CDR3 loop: CSVREGGMNTEAFF. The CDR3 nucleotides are TGCAGCGTCAGGGAGGGAGGGATGAACACTGAAGCTTTCTTT.

The CDR3 DNA sequence: TGTGCCAGTACCTCCCTCAGGGGCTACACCTTC. The encoded protein is CASTSLRGYTF. The chain is built from TRBV19 and TRBJ1-2; no firm D call. The CDR3 has 11 residues. Trimming removed 7 bases at V and 8 bases at J, with 11 bases between. Germline V gene lookup returns CDR1 LNHDA and CDR2 SQIVND (reference sequence).

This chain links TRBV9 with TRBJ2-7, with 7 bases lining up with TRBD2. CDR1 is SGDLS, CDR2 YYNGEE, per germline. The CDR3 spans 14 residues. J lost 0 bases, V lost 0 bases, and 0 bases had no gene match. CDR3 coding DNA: TGTGCCAGCAGCGTAGGCGGGAGCTCCTACGAGCAGTACTTC. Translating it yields CASSVGGSSYEQYF.